These 13 T cell receptor beta chains were sequenced from one sample in a study of blood T cell repertoires in COVID-19. Sequenced by immunoSEQ multiplex PCR; TCRdb stores in-frame clones only, minus some. The sample includes 65,000 to 80,000 clones, roughly 78% seen only once; the top ten take 21%. The sample taken for sequencing was peripheral blood. The receptors here all came from a human donor in a cohort sampled during active COVID-19.

The rearrangement uses TRBV15 and TRBJ2-7; TRBD1 aligns across 7 bases. CDR3 size: 15 residues. Trimming took 0 bases from V and 6 from J; bases not matched to a gene: 8. The germline V gene encodes CDR1 LNHNV and CDR2 YYDKDF (reference sequence). The CDR3: CATSREHRGKFEQYF. CDR3 sequence (DNA): TGTGCCACCAGCAGAGAGCACAGGGGCAAATTCGAGCAGTACTTC.

This clone has just a few counts. The chain recombines TRBV5-5 with TRBJ1-6; D is undetermined. Trimming cost V 1 base and J 14 bases, with 13 bases left between them. Germline CDR1 SGHKS, CDR2 YYEKEE (reference sequence). The CDR3 runs 13 residues. Here the CDR3 reads CASSLLGSLTLHF. The CDR3 nucleotides are TGTGCCAGCAGCTTGTTAGGGAGTTTAACCCTCCACTTT.

The chain is built from TRBV20-1 and TRBJ1-2; D is possibly TRBD1 (5 bases). Per the germline V gene, CDR1 is DFQATT and CDR2 is SNEGSKA (reference sequence). The CDR3 sequence is 10 residues long. V was clipped by 2 bases and J by 12 bases, with 10 bases between them. In DNA, the CDR3 is TGCAGTGCTAGATTGGGAGGGGACACCTTC. Amino acids: CSARLGGDTF.

The V call is TRBV5-1, the J call TRBJ1-4; D is unclear. Germline CDR1 is SGHRS and CDR2 is YFSETQ. CDR3 length: 16 amino acids. Trimming shortened V by 1 base and J by 5 bases, and 15 bases separated the two germline ends. The CDR3 loop is CASSLRTANENEKLFF. In DNA form, the CDR3 reads TGCGCCAGCAGCTTGCGTACAGCTAACGAAAATGAAAAACTGTTTTTT. Combining the CDR3 with reference TRBV5-1 and TRBJ1-4 gives the whole variable domain KAGVTQTPRYLIKTRGQQVTLSCSPISGHRSVSWYQQTPGQGLQFLFEYFSETQRNKGNFPGRFSGRQFSNSRSEMNVSTLELGDSALYLCASSLRTANENEKLFFGSGTQLSVL.

This clone was counted between two and nine times. CDR3 sequence: CASSRTAGEAFF. CDR3 nucleotides: TGTGCCAGCTCGAGGACAGCGGGGGAAGCTTTCTTT. The V gene is TRBV12-3 or TRBV12-4, the J gene TRBJ1-1; maybe TRBD1 (6 bases). Between the trimmed V and J ends, which lost 8 bases and 8 bases, there was a span of 15 bases. The CDR3 covers 12 residues.

The J gene is TRBJ2-5, the V gene TRBV6-1; TRBD2 matches at 9 bases. The V segment lost 4 bases and the J segment 5 bases; nucleotides outside the gene matches: 17. CDR3 length: 18 residues. CDR1 is MNHNS, CDR2 SASEGT, per germline. The CDR3 spells CASSAALLAGDRGETQYF. The CDR3 region has the DNA TGTGCCAGCAGTGCGGCCCTCTTAGCGGGGGACCGTGGGGAGACCCAGTACTTC.

This clone was seen once. The rearrangement joins TRBV7-6 to TRBJ1-5, with TRBD1 matching 12 bases. With 1 base clipped from V and 6 bases from J, the junction kept 7 bases outside the gene matches. The germline CDR1 and CDR2 sequences are SGHVS and FNYEAQ. The CDR3 totals 17 residues. CDR3 loop: CASSLGTGTGGVQPQHF. The DNA for the CDR3 is TGTGCCAGCAGCTTAGGGACCGGGACAGGGGGCGTTCAGCCCCAGCATTTT.

This clone was detected once. This chain joins TRBV28 and TRBJ1-6; 10 bases are a match to TRBD1. Germline values: CDR1 MDHEN, CDR2 SYDVKM. J lost 7 bases, V lost 5 bases, and 5 bases had no gene match. The CDR3 extends over 15 amino acids. In nucleotides, the CDR3 is TGTGCCAGCAGTCTTGGGACAGGGGTAAATTCACCCCTCCACTTT. This codes for CASSLGTGVNSPLHF.

The chain is built from TRBV6-5 and TRBJ2-7; D perhaps matches TRBD1 (5 bases). The CDR3 totals 11 residues. V lost 8 bases to trimming and J lost 8 bases, with 13 bases between them. Germline-derived CDR1 and CDR2 are MNHEY and SVGAGI. The CDR3 DNA reads as TGTGCCAGCCCAGGGCCGACTCAGCAGTACTTC. Protein sequence: CASPGPTQQYF.

V is TRBV9 and J is TRBJ2-2; 11 positions match TRBD1. The ends lost 3 bases at V and 5 bases at J; junction bases unmatched: 12. Germline assignment: CDR1 SGDLS and CDR2 YYNGEE. CDR3 length: 18 residues. For the CDR3, the DNA is TGTGCCAGCAGCGAGGGACAGGGGGAGCTAGTATTTACCGGGGAGCTGTTTTTT. Translated, it gives CASSEGQGELVFTGELFF.

V gene TRBV27 combines with J gene TRBJ2-2, with TRBD1 matching over 8 bases. Losses at the gene ends were 5 bases for V and 5 bases for J; bases not matched to a gene: 7. The CDR3 consists of 15 residues. Germline V gives CDR1 MNHEY, CDR2 SMNVEV (reference sequence). CDR3 sequence (DNA): TGTGCCAGCAGTCACAGACAGGGGAGGACCGGGGAGCTGTTTTTT. Translated: CASSHRQGRTGELFF.

V gene TRBV5-1 combines with J gene TRBJ1-1, with D possibly matching TRBD1 (5 bases). The CDR3 totals 15 residues. V was pared by 0 bases and J by 0 bases, with 9 bases between. From germline, CDR1 is SGHRS and CDR2 YFSETQ. This CDR3 is CASSLAGHLNTEAFF. For the CDR3, the DNA is TGCGCCAGCAGCTTGGCTGGACACCTGAACACTGAAGCTTTCTTT.

This clone was found a few times. CDR3 DNA: TGTGCCAGCAGCCATATCACTAGCGGAAAATTCGGGGAGCTGTTTTTT. Protein: CASSHITSGKFGELFF. V gene TRBV4-2 combines with J gene TRBJ2-2, with 8 bases aligning to TRBD2. J lost 7 bases, V lost 3 bases, and 10 bases had no gene match. The V gene's germline CDR1 is LGHNA and CDR2 YNFKEQ. The CDR3 extends over 16 amino acids.